These 16 T cell receptor beta chains share one sample of origin, sequenced in a study of OX40 agonist ivuxolimab in advanced cancers. Repertoires were generated with immunoSEQ multiplex PCR, while TCRdb's copy carries only in-frame clones and drops some. The sample lists about 150,000 clones; just over 90% were seen once. The material sequenced was CD4+ or CD8+ T cells sorted from blood, taken in a trial of the OX40 agonist ivuxolimab. These receptors all come from an adult with an advanced solid tumor such as melanoma, head and neck, liver or kidney cancer.

V is TRBV5-4 and J is TRBJ1-2; 8 positions agree with TRBD1. The V gene end was trimmed by 0 bases and the J gene end by 8 bases; junction bases not matched to a gene: 9. Germline-derived CDR1 and CDR2 are SGHNT and YYREEE (reference sequence). This CDR3 has 15 amino acids. The CDR3 region is CASSLGQGRQGGYTF. The CDR3 DNA reads as TGTGCCAGCAGCTTGGGACAGGGGAGGCAAGGGGGCTACACCTTC. Full variable domain (remainder filled in from reference TRBV5-4 and TRBJ1-2): ETGVTQSPTHLIKTRGQQVTLRCSSQSGHNTVSWYQQALGQGPQFIFQYYREEENGRGNFPPRFSGLQFPNYSSELNVNALELDDSALYLCASSLGQGRQGGYTFGSGTRLTVV.

The rearrangement links TRBV2 to TRBJ2-2; D gene unclear. The CDR3 sequence is 15 residues long. Germline V gives CDR1 SNHLY, CDR2 FYNNEI. Trimming removed 6 bases from V and 0 bases from J, with 11 bases in between. CDR3 residues: CASRRYVPNTGELFF. Written as DNA, the CDR3 is TGTGCCAGCAGGAGATACGTACCGAACACCGGGGAGCTGTTTTTT.

The chain has TRBV5-4 and TRBJ2-7; D is ambiguous. V lost 0 bases, J lost 0 bases, and 10 bases lay in between. The CDR3 loop spans 15 amino acids. CDR1 and CDR2 (germline): SGHNT, YYREEE (reference sequence). CDR3 bases: TGTGCCAGCAGCTTGGTTGGCATCAGCTCCTACGAGCAGTACTTC. Protein product: CASSLVGISSYEQYF.

This sequence joins TRBV10-3 and TRBJ1-3, with 7 bases that match TRBD1. CDR1 and CDR2 from the germline V gene are ENHRY and SYGVKD. The ends lost 8 bases at V and 4 bases at J; junction bases unmatched: 5. The CDR3 totals 13 residues. The CDR3 sequence: CAIAGTEGNTIYF. In DNA form, the CDR3 reads TGTGCCATCGCCGGGACAGAGGGAAACACCATATATTTT.

This chain connects TRBV5-1 to TRBJ1-5; D is possibly TRBD1 (5 bases). The germline CDR1 and CDR2 sequences are SGHRS and YFSETQ. The length of the CDR3 is 15 residues. Trimming stripped 4 bases from V and 0 bases from J, with 11 bases between. As DNA, the CDR3 is TGCGCCAGCAGCACGGGACGGGATAGCAATCAGCCCCAGCATTTT. It specifies CASSTGRDSNQPQHF.

V gene TRBV10-1 combines with J gene TRBJ2-5; weak D call: TRBD2 (6 bases). Germline CDR1 is WNHNN and CDR2 is SYGVQD (reference sequence). Trimming stripped 8 bases from V and 1 base from J, with 14 bases between. This CDR3 comprises 14 residues. CDR3 residues: CASVLAAFQETQYF. CDR3 bases: TGCGCCAGCGTATTAGCGGCATTCCAAGAGACCCAGTACTTC.

This clone was seen once. The genes are TRBV9 and TRBJ2-5, with D perhaps given as TRBD1 or TRBD2 (5 bases each). From germline, CDR1 is SGDLS and CDR2 YYNGEE. Trimming took 0 bases from V and 2 from J, leaving 14 bases between them. The CDR3 covers 16 residues. CDR3 protein: CASSVEAGRGQETQYF. DNA of the CDR3: TGTGCCAGCAGCGTAGAGGCAGGGAGAGGGCAAGAGACCCAGTACTTC. Variable domain in full (rest from reference TRBV9 and TRBJ2-5): DSGVTQTPKHLITATGQRVTLRCSPRSGDLSVYWYQQSLDQGLQFLIQYYNGEERAKGNILERFSAQQFPDLHSELNLSSLELGDSALYFCASSVEAGRGQETQYFGPGTRLLVL.

J is TRBJ1-2 and V is TRBV4-1; D is unresolved. The germline CDR1 and CDR2 sequences are MGHRA and YSYEKL. V shed 4 bases and J shed 5 bases, with 20 bases lying between them. This CDR3 spans 16 amino acids. The CDR3 here is CASSPASDESWYGYTF. The CDR3 DNA reads TGCGCCAGCAGCCCCGCATCGGACGAAAGTTGGTATGGCTACACCTTC.

This clone appeared once. A junction end diverges from the germline sequence, so it may reflect a read error. The V gene is TRBV6-1, the J gene TRBJ2-7; D might be TRBD2 (5 bases). Germline CDR1 MNHNS, CDR2 SASEGT. This CDR3 has 13 residues. The CDR3 DNA sequence: TGTGCCGGCAGCCGCGGGCCTCTCTACGAGCAGTACTTC. Protein product: CAGSRGPLYEQYF.

This clone came up a few times. The chain links TRBV18 to TRBJ1-1, with TRBD1 matching 7 bases. This CDR3 region has 16 residues. V dropped 1 base and J dropped 8; count of bases not matched to a gene: 13. Germline CDR1 and CDR2: KGHSH and LQKENI. DNA of the CDR3: TGTGCCAGCTCACCACTCCAGCTCGGACAGGTATCCGAAGCTTTCTTT. Translation: CASSPLQLGQVSEAFF.

This rearrangement joins TRBV30 to TRBJ1-3; D is ambiguous. The CDR3 length is 11 residues. Trimming stripped 4 bases from V and 6 bases from J, with 7 bases between. CDR1 is GTSNPN, CDR2 SVGIG, per germline (reference sequence). CDR3 nucleotides: TGTGCCTGGAATCTCTTAAACACCATATATTTT. Protein: CAWNLLNTIYF.

Concerning this clone: Within the sample, other DNA sequences also encode this same CDR3. V is TRBV27 and J is TRBJ1-5; D unresolved. The CDR3 contains 14 residues. CDR1 MNHEY and CDR2 SMNVEV come from the germline V gene (reference sequence). V lost 2 bases, J lost 1 base, and 6 bases lay in between. CDR3 loop: CASSLGWSNQPQHF. The DNA of the CDR3 is TGTGCCAGCAGTTTAGGGTGGAGCAATCAGCCCCAGCATTTT.

The gene calls are TRBV5-1 and TRBJ2-2; D may correspond to TRBD1 or TRBD2 (6 bases each). Germline loops: CDR1 SGHRS, CDR2 YFSETQ. This CDR3 comprises 14 residues. The germline V and J ends were trimmed by 3 bases and 7 bases, with 13 bases remaining between them. CDR3 coding DNA: TGCGCCAGCAGCTGGGGGGCTCGGGACGGGGAGCTGTTTTTT. Translated, it gives CASSWGARDGELFF.

V and J are TRBV11-2 and TRBJ2-5, with TRBD2 matching 7 bases. After removal of 5 bases from V and 7 bases from J, the junction contained 10 bases not matched to a gene. The CDR3 spans 14 residues. CDR1 is SGHAT, CDR2 FQNNGV, per germline. CDR3 residues: CASSPTGGLATQYF. CDR3 nucleotide sequence: TGTGCCAGCAGCCCCACGGGGGGTCTGGCGACCCAGTACTTC.

The CDR3 reads CASSTPGAHNEQFF. CDR3 in DNA: TGTGCCAGTAGTACCCCAGGGGCCCACAATGAGCAGTTCTTC. V and J are TRBV19 and TRBJ2-1; perhaps TRBD1 as D (6 bases). V lost 4 bases and J lost 5, with 12 bases in between. Germline V CDR1 and CDR2: LNHDA, SQIVND (reference sequence). The CDR3 runs to 14 residues.

This clone occurred a few times. This chain links TRBV7-2 with TRBJ1-1; 7 bases are a match to TRBD1. J gave up 2 bases and V 5 bases, and 5 bases lay outside the gene matches. The CDR3 has 14 residues. From germline, CDR1 is SGHTA and CDR2 FQGNSA. In DNA, the CDR3 is TGTGCCAGCAGCAAGCGACAGGGAAACACTGAAGCTTTCTTT. It codes for CASSKRQGNTEAFF.